This TCR beta chain is drawn from a study of blood T cell repertoires in COVID-19 (dated by TCRdb to 2019 to 2021). Study-level background: For ImmuneRACE Cohort 3, a participant was defined as recovered based on two consecutive negative NP/OP PCR tests, clearance by a healthcare professional, or resolution of symptoms. Collaborator samples came from the United States, Italy and Spain and covered acute and convalescent phases of COVID-19. The prospective study material was composed of cDNA or gDNA derived from T cells, B-cell-depleted T cells, or PBMCs. Subjects who had been exposed to COVID-19, were actively infected with it, or had recovered from it provided the deeply sampled blood TCRbeta repertoires that made up the dataset. The repertoires were released in a freely available public database intended as a resource for research on the immune response to SARS-CoV-2. Samples came from the ongoing ImmuneRACE study (first 160 participants) plus 1,254 subjects from 6 global collaborators. Sample metadata almost always included a de-identified subject ID, COVID-19 status, age in years and sex. Where available, HLA class I and class II types were obtained from metadata supplied by the sample provider rather than from assay-based typing.

TCRbeta CDR3 regions were amplified from genomic DNA using the immunoSEQ Assay, a bias-controlled multiplex PCR. Concerning the study's data processing: The number of nucleated cells in each sample was estimated by amplification of reference gene primers within the assay. To quantify the absolute abundance of each unique TCRbeta CDR3 rearrangement, sequence reads were collapsed and filtered. Productive Simpson clonality was computed per sample as the square root of Simpson's diversity index over productive rearrangements. TCRdb re-hosts the immuneACCESS table, in-frame sequences only. Its copies lack some clones; in the studies checked, an unresolved V gene accounts for under half of them, and the cause for the rest is not known. Clone size and the V and J calls come from that table; the DNA yielded D and trimming. The table for this sample lists 210,000 or so clones; approximately 87% of them were counted only once. Together, the top ten hold over 3% of the sample.

The paper as a whole reports these results and caveats: Clinical and demographic metadata were provided uncurated, with the amount varying by source and participant.

CDR1 MNHEY and CDR2 SVGAGI are derived from the germline V gene. Trimming at the junction amounts to 8 bases on V and 4 bases on J, and the germline ends lie 17 bases apart. Reading from cysteine to phenylalanine, the CDR3 counts 14 amino acids. Solely the CDR3 DNA is kept, with 42 bases framed from the first base. A word on this clone: Its target antigen remains unknown. It has no much larger one-base neighbor in the sample; base qualities were not kept.

Participants in the prospective study were aged about 18 to 95 years, lived in some 24 United States geographic areas, and enrolled through a virtual design. In the prospective study, participants were assigned to cohorts based on the clinical history participants reported in a screening survey and a study questionnaire. Each participant in the prospective study had whole blood, serum and a nasopharyngeal or oropharyngeal swab collected by mobile phlebotomists. Additional blood draws and questionnaires over an approximately 2-month period could optionally be provided by prospective study participants. Before DNA extraction, prospective study blood samples were shipped either frozen or at room temperature.

This TCR derives from a woman between 45 and 60 years old in a cohort exposed to, infected with or recovered from COVID-19 (not recorded which). This chain is built from TRBV6-5 and TRBJ1-2, with TRBD1 perhaps the D gene, on 6 matching bases. What was sequenced was PBMCs or T cells enriched from blood (not recorded which). The CDR3 in this case is CASGRQRTVYGYTF. Read as DNA, the sequence is TGTGCCAGCGGACGACAACGGACAGTCTATGGCTACACCTTC.